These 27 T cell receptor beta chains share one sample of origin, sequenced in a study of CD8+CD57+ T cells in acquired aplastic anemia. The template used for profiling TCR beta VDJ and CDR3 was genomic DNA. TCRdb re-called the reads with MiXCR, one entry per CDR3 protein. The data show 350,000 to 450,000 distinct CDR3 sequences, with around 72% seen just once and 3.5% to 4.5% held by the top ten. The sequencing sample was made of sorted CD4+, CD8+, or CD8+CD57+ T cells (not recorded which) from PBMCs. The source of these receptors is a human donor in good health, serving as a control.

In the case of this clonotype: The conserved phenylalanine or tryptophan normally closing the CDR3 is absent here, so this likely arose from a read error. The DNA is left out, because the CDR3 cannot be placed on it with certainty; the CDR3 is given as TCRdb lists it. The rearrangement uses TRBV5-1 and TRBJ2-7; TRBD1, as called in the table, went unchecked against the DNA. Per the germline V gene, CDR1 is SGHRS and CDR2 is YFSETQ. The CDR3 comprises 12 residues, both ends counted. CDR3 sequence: CASSIEGDQPYS.

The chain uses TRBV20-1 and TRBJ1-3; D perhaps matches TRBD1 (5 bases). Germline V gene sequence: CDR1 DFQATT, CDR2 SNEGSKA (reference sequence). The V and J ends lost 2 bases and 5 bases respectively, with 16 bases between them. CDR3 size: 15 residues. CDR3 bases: TGCAGTGCTAGACATCCAGACAGAGATCGAAACACCATATATTTT. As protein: CSARHPDRDRNTIYF.

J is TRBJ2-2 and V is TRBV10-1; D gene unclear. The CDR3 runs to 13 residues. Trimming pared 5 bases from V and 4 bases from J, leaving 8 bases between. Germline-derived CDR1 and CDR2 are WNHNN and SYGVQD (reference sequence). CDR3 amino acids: CASSPSSTGELFF. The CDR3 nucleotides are TGCGCCAGCAGTCCCTCATCCACCGGGGAGCTGTTTTTT.

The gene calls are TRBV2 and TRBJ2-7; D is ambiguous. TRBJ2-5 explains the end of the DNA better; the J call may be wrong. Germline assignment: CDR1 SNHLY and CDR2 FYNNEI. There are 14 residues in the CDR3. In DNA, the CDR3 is TGTGCCAGCAGTACGACGGATTTACAAGAGACCCAGTACTTC. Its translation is CASSTTDLQETQYF.

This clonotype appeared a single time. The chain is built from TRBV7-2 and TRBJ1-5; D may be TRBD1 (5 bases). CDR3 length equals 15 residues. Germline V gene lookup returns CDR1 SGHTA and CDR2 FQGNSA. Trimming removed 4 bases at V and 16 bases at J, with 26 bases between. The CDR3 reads CASSSLARVGEQFHF. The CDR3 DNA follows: TGTGCCAGCAGCTCCCTTGCCAGGGTAGGCGAGCAGTTCCATTTT.

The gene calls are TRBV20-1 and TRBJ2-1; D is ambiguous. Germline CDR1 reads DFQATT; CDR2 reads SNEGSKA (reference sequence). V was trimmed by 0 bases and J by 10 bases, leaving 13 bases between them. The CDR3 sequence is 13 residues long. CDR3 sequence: CSARDRRYYEQFF. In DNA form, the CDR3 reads TGCAGTGCTAGAGATCGTCGTTACTACGAGCAGTTCTTC.

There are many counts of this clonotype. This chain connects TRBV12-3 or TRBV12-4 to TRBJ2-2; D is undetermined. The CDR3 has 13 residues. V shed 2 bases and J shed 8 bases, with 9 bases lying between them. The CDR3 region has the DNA TGTGCCAGCAGTTTACTTGTTCAGGGGGAGCTGTTTTTT. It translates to CASSLLVQGELFF.

CDR3 bases: TGTGCCAGCAGTTATGGGGGGACAGGGGATCTTGGAAACACCATATATTTT. Protein product: CASSYGGTGDLGNTIYF. This chain uses TRBV12-3 or TRBV12-4 with TRBJ1-3, with 10 bases fitting TRBD1. This CDR3 has 17 residues. Trimming cost V 4 bases and J 3 bases; bases outside gene matches: 9.

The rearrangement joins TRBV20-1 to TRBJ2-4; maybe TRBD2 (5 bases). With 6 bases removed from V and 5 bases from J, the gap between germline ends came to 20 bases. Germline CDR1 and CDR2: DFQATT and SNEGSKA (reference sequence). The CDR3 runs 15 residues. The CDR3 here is CSASSSTRAENIQYF. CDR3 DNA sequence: TGCAGTGCCTCCAGCTCCACTAGAGCTGAAAACATTCAGTACTTC.

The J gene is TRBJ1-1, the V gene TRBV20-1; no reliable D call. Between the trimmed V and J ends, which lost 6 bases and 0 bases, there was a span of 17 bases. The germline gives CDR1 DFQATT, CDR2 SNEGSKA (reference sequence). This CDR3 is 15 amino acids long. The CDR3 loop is CSAQVPGYMNTEAFF. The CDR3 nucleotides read TGCAGTGCGCAGGTTCCGGGATATATGAACACTGAAGCTTTCTTT.

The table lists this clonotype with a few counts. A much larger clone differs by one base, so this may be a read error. As DNA, the CDR3 is TGTGCCAGCGGTGCCCCAGGGGCTCTCACAGATACGCAGTATTTT. Translating it yields CASGAPGALTDTQYF. This chain links TRBV6-6 with TRBJ2-3, with D tentatively TRBD1 (6 bases). V shed 8 bases and J shed 2 bases, with 17 bases lying between them. From germline, CDR1 is MNHNY and CDR2 SVGAGI (reference sequence). The CDR3 is 15 amino acids.

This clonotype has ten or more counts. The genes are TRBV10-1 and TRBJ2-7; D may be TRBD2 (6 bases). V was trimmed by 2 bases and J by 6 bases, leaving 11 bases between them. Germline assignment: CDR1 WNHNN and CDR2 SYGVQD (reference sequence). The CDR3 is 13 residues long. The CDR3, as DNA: TGCGCCAGCAGTGAGGCTGGAGGGGCCGAGCAGTACTTC. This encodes CASSEAGGAEQYF.

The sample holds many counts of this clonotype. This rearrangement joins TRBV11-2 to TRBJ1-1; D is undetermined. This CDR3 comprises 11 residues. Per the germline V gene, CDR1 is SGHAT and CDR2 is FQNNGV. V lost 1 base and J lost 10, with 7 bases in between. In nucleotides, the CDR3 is TGTGCCAGCAGCTTAGGATTGGTAGCTTTCTTT. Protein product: CASSLGLVAFF.

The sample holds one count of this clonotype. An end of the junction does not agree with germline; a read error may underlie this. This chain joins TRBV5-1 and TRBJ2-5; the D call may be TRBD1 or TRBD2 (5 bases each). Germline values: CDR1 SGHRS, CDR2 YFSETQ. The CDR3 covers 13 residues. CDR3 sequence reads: CASNRDPKEPQYF. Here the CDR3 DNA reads TGCGCCAGCAACCGGGACCCAAAAGAGCCCCAGTACTTC.

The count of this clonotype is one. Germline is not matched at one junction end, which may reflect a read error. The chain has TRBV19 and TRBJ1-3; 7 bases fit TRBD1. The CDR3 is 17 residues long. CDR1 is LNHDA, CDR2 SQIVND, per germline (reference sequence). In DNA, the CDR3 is TGTGCCAGTAACGCCGGGACAGTCAGCTCTGGGGCCAACGCCCTGAATTTT. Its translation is CASNAGTVSSGANALNF.

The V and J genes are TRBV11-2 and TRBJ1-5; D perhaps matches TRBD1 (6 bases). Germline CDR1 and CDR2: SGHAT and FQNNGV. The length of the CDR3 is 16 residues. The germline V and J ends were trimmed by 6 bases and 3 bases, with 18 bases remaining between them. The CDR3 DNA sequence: TGTGCCAGCAGATACACCGGGACAAAGACCAATCAGCCCCAGCATTTT. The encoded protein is CASRYTGTKTNQPQHF.

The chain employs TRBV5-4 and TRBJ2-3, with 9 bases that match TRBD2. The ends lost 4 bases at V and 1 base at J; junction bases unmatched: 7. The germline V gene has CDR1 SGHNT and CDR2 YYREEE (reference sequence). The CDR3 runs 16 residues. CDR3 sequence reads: CASSQSSGEGTDTQYF. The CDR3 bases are TGTGCCAGCAGCCAATCTAGCGGGGAGGGCACAGATACGCAGTATTTT.

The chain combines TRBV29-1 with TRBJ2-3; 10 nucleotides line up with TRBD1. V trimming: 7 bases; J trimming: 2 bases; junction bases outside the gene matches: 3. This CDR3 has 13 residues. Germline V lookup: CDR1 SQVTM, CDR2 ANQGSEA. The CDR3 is CSAGQGSTDTQYF. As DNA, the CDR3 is TGCAGCGCGGGACAGGGGTCCACAGATACGCAGTATTTT.

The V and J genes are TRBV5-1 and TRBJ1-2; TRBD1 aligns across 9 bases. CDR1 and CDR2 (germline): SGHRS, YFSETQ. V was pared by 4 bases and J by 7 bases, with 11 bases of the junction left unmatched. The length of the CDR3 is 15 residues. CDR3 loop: CASSQGQGRASGYTF. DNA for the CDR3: TGCGCCAGCAGCCAGGGACAGGGCAGAGCCAGTGGCTACACCTTC.

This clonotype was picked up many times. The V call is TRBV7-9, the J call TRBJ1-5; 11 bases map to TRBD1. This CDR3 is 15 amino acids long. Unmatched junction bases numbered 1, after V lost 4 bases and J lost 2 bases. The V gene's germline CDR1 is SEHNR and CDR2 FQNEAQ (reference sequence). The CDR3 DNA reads TGTGCCAGCAGCTCGGGACAGGGGGGCAATCAGCCCCAGCATTTT. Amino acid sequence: CASSSGQGGNQPQHF.

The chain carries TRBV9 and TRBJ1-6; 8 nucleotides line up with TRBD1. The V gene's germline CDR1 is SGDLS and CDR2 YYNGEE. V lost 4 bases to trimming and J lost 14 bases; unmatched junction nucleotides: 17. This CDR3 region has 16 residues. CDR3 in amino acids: CASSLMTGEETQSLHF. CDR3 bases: TGTGCCAGCAGCTTGATGACAGGGGAAGAGACCCAGTCCCTCCACTTT.

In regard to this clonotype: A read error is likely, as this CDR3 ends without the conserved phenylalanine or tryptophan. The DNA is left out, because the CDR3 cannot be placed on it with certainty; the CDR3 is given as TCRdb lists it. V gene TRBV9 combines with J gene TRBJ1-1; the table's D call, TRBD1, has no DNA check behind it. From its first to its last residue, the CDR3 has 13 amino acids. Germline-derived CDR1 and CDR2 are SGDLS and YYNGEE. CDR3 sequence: CASSVGGQTTDTL.

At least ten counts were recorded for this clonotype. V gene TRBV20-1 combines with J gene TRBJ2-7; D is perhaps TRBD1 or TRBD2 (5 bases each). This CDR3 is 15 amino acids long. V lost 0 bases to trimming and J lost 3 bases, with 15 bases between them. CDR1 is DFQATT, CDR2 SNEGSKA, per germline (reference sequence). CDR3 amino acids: CSAREQDSHYYEQYF. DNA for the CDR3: TGCAGTGCTAGAGAACAGGACTCCCATTACTACGAGCAGTACTTC.

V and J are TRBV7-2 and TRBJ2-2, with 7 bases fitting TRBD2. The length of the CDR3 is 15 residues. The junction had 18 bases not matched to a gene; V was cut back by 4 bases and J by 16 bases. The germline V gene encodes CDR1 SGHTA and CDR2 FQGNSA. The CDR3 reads CASSWQASGRGGGFF. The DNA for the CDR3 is TGTGCCAGCAGCTGGCAGGCGTCTGGGCGCGGGGGAGGGTTTTTT.

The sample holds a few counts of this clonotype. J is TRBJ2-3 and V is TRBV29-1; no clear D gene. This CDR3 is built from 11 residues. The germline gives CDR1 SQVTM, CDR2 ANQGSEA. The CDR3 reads CSANFPDTQYF. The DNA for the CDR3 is TGCAGTGCTAACTTCCCAGATACGCAGTATTTT.

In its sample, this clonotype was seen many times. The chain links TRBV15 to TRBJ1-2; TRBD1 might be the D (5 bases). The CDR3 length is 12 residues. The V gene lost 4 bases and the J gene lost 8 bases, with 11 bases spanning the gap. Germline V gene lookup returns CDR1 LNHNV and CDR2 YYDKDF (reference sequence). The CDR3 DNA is TGTGCCACCAGCAACCTTCGACAGGGCTACACCTTC. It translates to CATSNLRQGYTF.

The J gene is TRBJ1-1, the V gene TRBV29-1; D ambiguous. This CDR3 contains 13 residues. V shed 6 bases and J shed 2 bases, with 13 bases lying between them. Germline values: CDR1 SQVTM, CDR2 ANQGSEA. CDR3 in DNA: TGCAGCGTAGAAAGTACAGCCAACACTGAAGCTTTCTTT. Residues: CSVESTANTEAFF.